The 16 T cell receptor beta chains below come from one sample, sequenced in a study of shared clonotypes between healthy human individuals. Here immunoSEQ multiplex PCR was the method, and the copy in TCRdb shows in-frame clones only, minus some. Of more than 2 million clones listed, roughly 95% were seen once; the top ten hold more than 0.1%. Sequencing used naive CD4+ T cells sorted from blood. Documented subset: CD45RA+ positively selected. The receptors stem from a man aged 18-30 years in good health.

V usage is TRBV28 and J usage is TRBJ2-7, with 11 bases that match TRBD2. Trimming cost V 6 bases and J 5 bases; bases outside gene matches: 9. Germline CDR1 is MDHEN and CDR2 is SYDVKM. CDR3 length: 15 residues. CDR3 in DNA: TGTGCCAGCAGGTCTTTTACTAGCGGGGGTAACGAGCAGTACTTC. Its protein product is CASRSFTSGGNEQYF.

The V gene is TRBV7-2, the J gene TRBJ2-1; 15 bases are shared with TRBD2. The CDR3 spans 19 residues. The junction had 14 bases not matched to a gene; V was cut back by 6 bases and J by 5 bases. Per the germline V gene, CDR1 is SGHTA and CDR2 is FQGNSA. For the CDR3, the DNA is TGTGCCAGCAGTCCCCCGGGACTAGCGGGAGGATTGTCTAACAATGAGCAGTTCTTC. Its protein is CASSPPGLAGGLSNNEQFF.

The genes are TRBV5-4 and TRBJ2-3; the D gene is possibly TRBD2 (6 bases). This CDR3 contains 12 residues. In germline, CDR1 is SGHNT, CDR2 YYREEE (reference sequence). With 4 bases removed from V and 6 bases from J, the gap between germline ends came to 9 bases. CDR3 protein: CASSRGSDTQYF. CDR3 DNA sequence: TGTGCCAGCAGCCGGGGGTCTGATACGCAGTATTTT.

As for this clone: The sample carries other DNA sequences with the same CDR3. The chain uses TRBV5-1 and TRBJ1-1, with unresolved D. V was cut by 0 bases and J by 1 base, with 7 bases left in between. The CDR3 spans 14 residues. Germline V gives CDR1 SGHRS, CDR2 YFSETQ. This CDR3 reads CASSLGVQNTEAFF. The CDR3, as DNA: TGCGCCAGCAGCTTGGGTGTGCAGAACACTGAAGCTTTCTTT.

J is TRBJ1-6 and V is TRBV10-2, with D unresolved. The CDR3 runs 13 residues. The ends were cut back, 11 bases at V and 1 base at J, with 9 bases in the middle. The germline CDR1 and CDR2 sequences are WSHSY and SAAADI. The CDR3 sequence: CAAVGSYNSPLHF. The CDR3 nucleotides are TGCGCCGCGGTGGGGTCCTATAATTCACCCCTCCACTTT.

The chain uses TRBV7-7 and TRBJ1-1, with D uncertain. There are 14 residues in the CDR3. Germline CDR1 is SSHAT and CDR2 is FNYEAQ (reference sequence). CDR3 protein: CASSLVEENTEAFF. CDR3 DNA sequence: TGTGCTAGCTCCTTAGTGGAGGAAAACACTGAAGCTTTCTTT.

Comments on this clone: Within the sample, other DNA sequences also encode this same CDR3. This rearrangement joins TRBV19 to TRBJ2-5; 9 bases align to TRBD1. Per germline, CDR1 LNHDA and CDR2 SQIVND (reference sequence). This CDR3 comprises 14 residues. With 3 bases clipped from V and 2 bases from J, the junction kept 1 base outside the gene matches. The CDR3 bases are TGTGCCAGTAGTATCGGACAGGGGCAAGAGACCCAGTACTTC. Translated, it gives CASSIGQGQETQYF.

This sequence joins TRBV28 and TRBJ1-5; tentative D call: TRBD1 (6 bases). Per germline, CDR1 MDHEN and CDR2 SYDVKM. Trimming shortened V by 2 bases and J by 8 bases, and 10 bases separated the two germline ends. This CDR3 contains 13 residues. The CDR3 DNA sequence: TGTGCCAGCAGTTTAGCCGGGGGCAAGCCCCAGCATTTT. Encoded protein: CASSLAGGKPQHF.

The table lists this clone with a few counts. Here the CDR3 reads CASSPDRHNSPLHF. Here the CDR3 DNA reads TGTGCCAGCAGCCCCGACAGGCATAATTCACCCCTCCACTTT. The chain is built from TRBV7-8 and TRBJ1-6, with a possible D match to TRBD1 (6 bases). The length of the CDR3 is 14 residues. V was clipped by 5 bases and J by 5 bases, with 10 bases between them. Germline CDR1 reads SGHVS; CDR2 reads FQNEAQ.

The CDR3 bases are TGTGCCAGCAGGGGGGCAGGTATTTCCTACGAGCAGTACTTC. It is translated as CASRGAGISYEQYF. This sequence joins TRBV28 and TRBJ2-7, with TRBD1 as a possible D gene (6 bases). In germline, CDR1 is MDHEN, CDR2 SYDVKM. The CDR3 loop spans 14 amino acids. Trimming removed 6 bases from V and 1 base from J, with 13 bases in between. Full variable domain (outside the CDR3, taken from reference TRBV28 and TRBJ2-7): DVKVTQSSRYLVKRTGEKVFLECVQDMDHENMFWYRQDPGLGLRLIYFSYDVKMKEKGDIPEGYSVSREKKERFSLILESASTNQTSMYLCASRGAGISYEQYFGPGTRLTVT.

J is TRBJ1-1 and V is TRBV29-1; TRBD1 matches 10 bases. The CDR3 length is 13 residues. Germline CDR1 reads SQVTM; CDR2 reads ANQGSEA. V gave up 7 bases and J gave up 11 bases; unmatched junction bases: 13. DNA of the CDR3: TGCAGCGCCGCGGGACAGGGGACCCTTGGGGCTTTCTTT. Protein: CSAAGQGTLGAFF. The whole variable domain, remainder taken from reference TRBV29-1 and TRBJ1-1, is SAVISQKPSRDICQRGTSLTIQCQVDSQVTMMFWYRQQPGQSLTLIATANQGSEATYESGFVIDKFPISRPNLTFSTLTVSNMSPEDSSIYLCSAAGQGTLGAFFGQGTRLTVV.

A note on this clone: In the same sample, other DNA sequences code for this CDR3. The J gene is TRBJ1-2, the V gene TRBV6-5; 7 positions agree with TRBD1. Germline V gives CDR1 MNHEY, CDR2 SVGAGI. The CDR3 length is 13 residues. The junction had 2 bases not matched to a gene; V was cut back by 4 bases and J by 3 bases. This CDR3 reads CASSWTGDYGYTF. In DNA form, the CDR3 reads TGTGCCAGCAGTTGGACAGGAGACTATGGCTACACCTTC.

V is TRBV5-1 and J is TRBJ1-3; D unresolved. The DNA end favors TRBJ2-2, so the J call may be wrong. CDR1 and CDR2 (germline): SGHRS, YFSETQ. The CDR3 contains 13 residues. The CDR3: CASSLSIIGELFF. The DNA of the CDR3 is TGCGCCAGCAGCTTGTCAATAATCGGGGAGCTGTTTTTT.

The chain links TRBV27 to TRBJ1-2; no definite D call. The germline CDR1 and CDR2 sequences are MNHEY and SMNVEV (reference sequence). The CDR3 runs to 12 residues. Trimming shortened V by 8 bases and J by 5 bases, and 12 bases separated the two germline ends. The CDR3 here is CASATRDYGYTF. The DNA for the CDR3 is TGTGCCAGCGCAACGAGGGATTATGGCTACACCTTC.

V is TRBV6-1 and J is TRBJ2-7, with 7 positions matching TRBD2. V was clipped by 1 base and J by 2 bases; unmatched bases: 8. Per the germline V gene, CDR1 is MNHNS and CDR2 is SASEGT. CDR3 size: 16 residues. CDR3 nucleotides: TGTGCCAGCAGTGAAGTTTTCCTAGCGGAAGCCTACGAGCAGTACTTC. This translates into CASSEVFLAEAYEQYF.

As regards this clone: At the DNA level, this CDR3 is encoded by other sequences in the same sample as well. This chain joins TRBV7-9 and TRBJ2-7; a possible D gene is TRBD2 (6 bases). The length of the CDR3 is 14 residues. Germline CDR1 SEHNR, CDR2 FQNEAQ (reference sequence). The V and J ends lost 5 bases and 3 bases respectively, with 14 bases between them. The CDR3: CASSPGLLLYEQYF. The CDR3 nucleotides read TGTGCCAGCAGCCCAGGACTACTCCTCTACGAGCAGTACTTC.